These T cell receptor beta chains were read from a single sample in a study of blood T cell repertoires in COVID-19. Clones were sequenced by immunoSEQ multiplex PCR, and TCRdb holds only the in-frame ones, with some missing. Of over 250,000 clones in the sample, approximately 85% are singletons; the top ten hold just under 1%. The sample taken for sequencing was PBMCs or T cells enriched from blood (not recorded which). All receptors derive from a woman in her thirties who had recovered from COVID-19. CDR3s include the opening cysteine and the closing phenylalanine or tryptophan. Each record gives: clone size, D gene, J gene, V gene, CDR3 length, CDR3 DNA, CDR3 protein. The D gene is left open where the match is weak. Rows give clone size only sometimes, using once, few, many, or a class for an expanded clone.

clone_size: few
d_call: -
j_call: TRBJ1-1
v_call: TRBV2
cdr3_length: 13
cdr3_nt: TGTGCCAGCAGTCACAGGGAAGGGACTGAAGCTTTCTTT
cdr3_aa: CASSHREGTEAFF

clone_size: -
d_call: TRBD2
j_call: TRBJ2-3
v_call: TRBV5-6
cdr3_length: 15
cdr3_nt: TGTGCCAGCAGCTTGGGTCTAGCGGAGTCAGATACGCAGTATTTT
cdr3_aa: CASSLGLAESDTQYF

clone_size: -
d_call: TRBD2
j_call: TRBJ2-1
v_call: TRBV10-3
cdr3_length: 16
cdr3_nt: TGTGCCATCGGCGAACCCTTCGGGGGGAGAGACAATGAGCAGTTCTTC
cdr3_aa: CAIGEPFGGRDNEQFF

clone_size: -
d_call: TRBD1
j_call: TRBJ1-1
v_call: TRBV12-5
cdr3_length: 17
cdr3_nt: TGTGCTAGTGGTTCGGGGGGACAGGCCCTGATGAACACTGAAGCTTTCTTT
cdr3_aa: CASGSGGQALMNTEAFF

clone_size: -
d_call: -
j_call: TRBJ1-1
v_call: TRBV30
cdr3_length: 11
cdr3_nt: TGTGCCTACAGGGTGAACACTGAAGCTTTCTTT
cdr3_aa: CAYRVNTEAFF

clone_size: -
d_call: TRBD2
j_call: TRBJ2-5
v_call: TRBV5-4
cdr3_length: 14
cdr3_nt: TGTGCCAGCACCGAGTCGGGGGGGCAAGAGACCCAGTACTTC
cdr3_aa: CASTESGGQETQYF

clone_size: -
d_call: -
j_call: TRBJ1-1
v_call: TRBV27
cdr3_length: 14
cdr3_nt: TGTGCCAGCAGTTTAAGGGGGGGACGGTTTGAAGCTTTCTTT
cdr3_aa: CASSLRGGRFEAFF

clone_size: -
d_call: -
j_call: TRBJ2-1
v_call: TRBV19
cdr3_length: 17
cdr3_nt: TGTGCCAGTAGTATAGTGCAAGGAGTTGGCTCCTACAATGAGCAGTTCTTC
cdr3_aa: CASSIVQGVGSYNEQFF

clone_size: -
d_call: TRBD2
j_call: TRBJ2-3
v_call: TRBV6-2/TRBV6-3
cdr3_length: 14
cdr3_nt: TGTGCCAGCAGCACTAGCGGGGTCACAGATACGCAGTATTTT
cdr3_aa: CASSTSGVTDTQYF

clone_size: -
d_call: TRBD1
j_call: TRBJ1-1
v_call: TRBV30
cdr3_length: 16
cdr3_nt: TGTGCCTGGAGTGTCAAAACAGGGGCCGCCTCCACTGAAGCTTTCTTT
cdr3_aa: CAWSVKTGAASTEAFF

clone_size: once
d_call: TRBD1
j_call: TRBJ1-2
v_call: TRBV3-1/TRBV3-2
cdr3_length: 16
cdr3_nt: TGTGCCAGCAGCCTACATGACAGGGGGCCTAGGCGTGGCTACACCTTC
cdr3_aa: CASSLHDRGPRRGYTF

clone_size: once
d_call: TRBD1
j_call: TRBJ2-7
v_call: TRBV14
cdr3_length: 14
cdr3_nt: TGTGCCAGCAGCCAAGCGCAGGGGGTCTACGAGCAGTACTTC
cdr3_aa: CASSQAQGVYEQYF

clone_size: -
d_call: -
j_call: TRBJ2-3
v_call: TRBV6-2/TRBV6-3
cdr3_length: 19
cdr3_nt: TGTGCCAGCAGTTACTCGATCGGTGATCTAGCCTCCAGCACAGATACGCAGTATTTT
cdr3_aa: CASSYSIGDLASSTDTQYF

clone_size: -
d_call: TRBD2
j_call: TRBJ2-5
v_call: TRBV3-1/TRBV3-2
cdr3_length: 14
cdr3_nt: TGTGCCAGCAGCCCGCGGGGGGGCGTAGAGACCCAGTACTTC
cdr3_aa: CASSPRGGVETQYF

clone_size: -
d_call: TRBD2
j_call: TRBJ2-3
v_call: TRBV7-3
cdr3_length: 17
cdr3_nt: TGTGCCAGCAGGCGAAAAGCGGGGGAAGCTAGCACAGATACGCAGTATTTT
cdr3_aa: CASRRKAGEASTDTQYF

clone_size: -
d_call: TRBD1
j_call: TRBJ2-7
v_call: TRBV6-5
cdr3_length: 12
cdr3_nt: TGTGCCAGCAGGGACAGGGTCCACGAGCAGTACTTC
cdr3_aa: CASRDRVHEQYF